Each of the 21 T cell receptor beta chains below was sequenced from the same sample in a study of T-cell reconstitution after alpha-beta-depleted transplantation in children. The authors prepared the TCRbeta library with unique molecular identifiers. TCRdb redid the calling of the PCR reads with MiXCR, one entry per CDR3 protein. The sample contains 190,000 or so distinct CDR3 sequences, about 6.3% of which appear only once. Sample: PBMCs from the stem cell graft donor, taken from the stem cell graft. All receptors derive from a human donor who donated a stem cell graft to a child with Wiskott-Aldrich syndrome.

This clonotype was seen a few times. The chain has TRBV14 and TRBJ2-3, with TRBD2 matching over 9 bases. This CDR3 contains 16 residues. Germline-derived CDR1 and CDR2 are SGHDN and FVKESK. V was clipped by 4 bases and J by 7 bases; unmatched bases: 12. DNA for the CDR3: TGTGCCAGCAGCCTGAGACTAGCGGTGGGAGGAAATACGCAGTATTTT. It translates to CASSLRLAVGGNTQYF.

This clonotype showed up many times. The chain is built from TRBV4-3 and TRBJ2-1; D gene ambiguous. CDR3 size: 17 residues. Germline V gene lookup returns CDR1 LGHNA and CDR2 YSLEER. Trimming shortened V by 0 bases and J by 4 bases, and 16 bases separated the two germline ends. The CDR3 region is CASSQDPHWGSYNEQFF. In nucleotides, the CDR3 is TGCGCCAGCAGCCAAGATCCTCACTGGGGATCATACAATGAGCAGTTCTTC.

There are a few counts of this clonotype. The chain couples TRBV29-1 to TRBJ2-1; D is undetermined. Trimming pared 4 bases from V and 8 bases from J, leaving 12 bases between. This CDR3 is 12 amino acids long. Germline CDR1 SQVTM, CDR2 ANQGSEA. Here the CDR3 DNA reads TGCAGCGTTGGACATCCACGAGATGAGCAGTTCTTC. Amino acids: CSVGHPRDEQFF.

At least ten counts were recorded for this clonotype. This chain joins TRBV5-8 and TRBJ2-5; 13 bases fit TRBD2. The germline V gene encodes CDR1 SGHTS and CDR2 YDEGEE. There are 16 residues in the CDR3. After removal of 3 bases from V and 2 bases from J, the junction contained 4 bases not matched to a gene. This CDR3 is CASSWGTSGTQETQYF. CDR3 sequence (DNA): TGTGCCAGCAGCTGGGGGACTAGCGGGACACAAGAGACCCAGTACTTC. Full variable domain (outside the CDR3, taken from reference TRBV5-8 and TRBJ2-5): EAGVTQSPTHLIKTRGQQATLRCSPISGHTSVYWYQQALGLGLQFLLWYDEGEERNRGNFPPRFSGRQFPNYSSELNVNALELEDSALYLCASSWGTSGTQETQYFGPGTRLLVL.

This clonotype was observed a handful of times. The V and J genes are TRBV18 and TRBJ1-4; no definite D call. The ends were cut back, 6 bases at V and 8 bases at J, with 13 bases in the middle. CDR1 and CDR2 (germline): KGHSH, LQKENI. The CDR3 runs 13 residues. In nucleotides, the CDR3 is TGTGCCAGCTCCTCCCTGCCTCCAGAAAAACTGTTTTTT. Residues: CASSSLPPEKLFF.

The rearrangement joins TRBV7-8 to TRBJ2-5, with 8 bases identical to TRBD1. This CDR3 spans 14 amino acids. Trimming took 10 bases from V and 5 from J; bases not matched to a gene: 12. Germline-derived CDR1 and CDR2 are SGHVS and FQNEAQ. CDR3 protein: CATVAGGRGETQYF. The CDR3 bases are TGTGCCACCGTAGCAGGGGGCCGAGGGGAGACCCAGTACTTC. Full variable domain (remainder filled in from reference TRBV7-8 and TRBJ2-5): GAGVSQSPRYKVAKRGQDVALRCDPISGHVSLFWYQQALGQGPEFLTYFQNEAQLDKSGLPSDRFFAERPEGSVSTLKIQRTQQEDSAVYLCATVAGGRGETQYFGPGTRLLVL.

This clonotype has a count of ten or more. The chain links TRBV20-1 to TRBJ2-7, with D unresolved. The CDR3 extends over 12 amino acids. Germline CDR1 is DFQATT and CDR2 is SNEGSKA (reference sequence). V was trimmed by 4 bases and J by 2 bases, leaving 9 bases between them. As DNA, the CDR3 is TGCAGTGCTAAAAAGGAGACCTACGAGCAGTACTTC. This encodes CSAKKETYEQYF.

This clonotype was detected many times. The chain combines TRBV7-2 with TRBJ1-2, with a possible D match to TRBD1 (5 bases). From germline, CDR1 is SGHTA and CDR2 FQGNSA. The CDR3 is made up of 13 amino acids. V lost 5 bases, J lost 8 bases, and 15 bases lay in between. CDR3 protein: CASSPGAGQGYTF. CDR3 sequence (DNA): TGTGCCAGCAGCCCAGGAGCAGGGCAGGGCTACACCTTC.

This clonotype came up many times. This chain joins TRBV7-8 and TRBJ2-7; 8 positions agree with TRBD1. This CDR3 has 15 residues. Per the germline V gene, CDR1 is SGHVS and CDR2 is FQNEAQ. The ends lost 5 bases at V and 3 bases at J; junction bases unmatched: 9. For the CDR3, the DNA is TGTGCCAGCAGCCCAAGACAGGGGTTGGTCTACGAGCAGTACTTC. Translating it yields CASSPRQGLVYEQYF.

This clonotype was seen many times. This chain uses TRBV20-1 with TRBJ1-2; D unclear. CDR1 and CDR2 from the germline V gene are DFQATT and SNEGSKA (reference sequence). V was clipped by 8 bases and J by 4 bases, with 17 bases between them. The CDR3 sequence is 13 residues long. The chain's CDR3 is CSSATGVFYGYTF. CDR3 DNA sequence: TGCAGTTCCGCTACGGGAGTCTTCTATGGCTACACCTTC.

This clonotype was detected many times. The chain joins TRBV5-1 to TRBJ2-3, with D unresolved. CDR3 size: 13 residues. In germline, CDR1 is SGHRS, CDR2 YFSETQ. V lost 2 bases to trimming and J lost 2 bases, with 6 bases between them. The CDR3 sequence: CASSFLPTDTQYF. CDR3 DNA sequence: TGCGCCAGCAGCTTTCTGCCCACAGATACGCAGTATTTT.

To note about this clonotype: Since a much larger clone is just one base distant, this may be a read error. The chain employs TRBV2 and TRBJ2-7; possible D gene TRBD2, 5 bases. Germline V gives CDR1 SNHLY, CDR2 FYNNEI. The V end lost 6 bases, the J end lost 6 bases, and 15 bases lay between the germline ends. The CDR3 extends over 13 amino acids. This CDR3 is CASRPTGIVEQYF. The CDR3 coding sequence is TGTGCCAGCAGACCGACGGGGATCGTCGAGCAGTACTTC.

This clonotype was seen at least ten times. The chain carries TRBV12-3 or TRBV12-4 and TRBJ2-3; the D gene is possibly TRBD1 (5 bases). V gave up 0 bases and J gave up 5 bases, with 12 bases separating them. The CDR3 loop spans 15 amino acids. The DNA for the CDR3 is TGTGCCAGCAGTTTAGCTGGCAGGGCGAAAGATACGCAGTATTTT. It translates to CASSLAGRAKDTQYF.

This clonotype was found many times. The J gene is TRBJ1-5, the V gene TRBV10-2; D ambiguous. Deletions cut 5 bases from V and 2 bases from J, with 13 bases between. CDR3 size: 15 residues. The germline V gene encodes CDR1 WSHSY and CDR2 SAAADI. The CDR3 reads CASSLEGSRNQPQHF. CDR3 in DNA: TGCGCCAGCAGTTTGGAGGGCAGCCGCAATCAGCCCCAGCATTTT.

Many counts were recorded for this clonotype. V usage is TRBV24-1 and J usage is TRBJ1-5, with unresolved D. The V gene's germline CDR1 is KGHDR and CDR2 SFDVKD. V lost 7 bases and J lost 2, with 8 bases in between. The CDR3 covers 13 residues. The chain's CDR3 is CATSSSGNQPQHF. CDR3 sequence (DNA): TGTGCCACCAGCTCGAGTGGCAATCAGCCCCAGCATTTT.

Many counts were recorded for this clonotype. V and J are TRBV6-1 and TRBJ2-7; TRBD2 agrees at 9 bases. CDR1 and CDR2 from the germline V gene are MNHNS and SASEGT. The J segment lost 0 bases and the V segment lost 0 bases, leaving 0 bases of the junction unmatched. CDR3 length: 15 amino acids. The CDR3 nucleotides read TGTGCCAGCAGTGAAGCTAGCGGGAGCTCCTACGAGCAGTACTTC. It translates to CASSEASGSSYEQYF.

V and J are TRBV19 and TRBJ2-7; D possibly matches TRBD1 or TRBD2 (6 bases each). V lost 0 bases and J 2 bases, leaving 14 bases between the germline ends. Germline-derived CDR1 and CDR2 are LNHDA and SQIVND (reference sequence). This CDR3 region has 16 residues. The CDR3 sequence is CASSIDPGGLPYEQYF. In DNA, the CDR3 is TGTGCCAGTAGTATAGATCCCGGGGGCCTCCCCTACGAGCAGTACTTC.

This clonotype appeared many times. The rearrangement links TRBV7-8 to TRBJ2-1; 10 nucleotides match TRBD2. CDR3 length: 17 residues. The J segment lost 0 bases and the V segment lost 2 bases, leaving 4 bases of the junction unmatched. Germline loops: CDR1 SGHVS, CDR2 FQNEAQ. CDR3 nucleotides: TGTGCCAGCAGCTTAAGGTCTAGCGGGAGCTCCTACAATGAGCAGTTCTTC. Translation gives CASSLRSSGSSYNEQFF.

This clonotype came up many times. The CDR3 loop reads CASSNTEQFF. CDR3 nucleotides: TGTGCCAGCAGCAACACCGAGCAGTTCTTC. The genes are TRBV11-2 and TRBJ2-1; the D is unclear. This CDR3 contains 10 residues. Trimming stripped 5 bases from V and 10 bases from J, with 6 bases between. CDR1 and CDR2 from the germline V gene are SGHAT and FQNNGV.

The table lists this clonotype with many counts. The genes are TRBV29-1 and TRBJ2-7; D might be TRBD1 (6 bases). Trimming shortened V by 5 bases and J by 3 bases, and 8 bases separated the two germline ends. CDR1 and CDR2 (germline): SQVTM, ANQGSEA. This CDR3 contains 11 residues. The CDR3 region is CSVMTGYEQYF. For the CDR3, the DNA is TGCAGCGTTATGACAGGCTACGAGCAGTACTTC.

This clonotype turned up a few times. CDR3 residues: CASSFGSPNSNQPQHF. CDR3 nucleotide sequence: TGTGCCAGCAGTTTCGGCAGCCCAAATAGCAATCAGCCCCAGCATTTT. The chain has TRBV27 and TRBJ1-5, with unresolved D. This CDR3 has 16 amino acids. The germline V gene encodes CDR1 MNHEY and CDR2 SMNVEV (reference sequence). V was trimmed by 3 bases and J by 0 bases, leaving 12 bases between them.